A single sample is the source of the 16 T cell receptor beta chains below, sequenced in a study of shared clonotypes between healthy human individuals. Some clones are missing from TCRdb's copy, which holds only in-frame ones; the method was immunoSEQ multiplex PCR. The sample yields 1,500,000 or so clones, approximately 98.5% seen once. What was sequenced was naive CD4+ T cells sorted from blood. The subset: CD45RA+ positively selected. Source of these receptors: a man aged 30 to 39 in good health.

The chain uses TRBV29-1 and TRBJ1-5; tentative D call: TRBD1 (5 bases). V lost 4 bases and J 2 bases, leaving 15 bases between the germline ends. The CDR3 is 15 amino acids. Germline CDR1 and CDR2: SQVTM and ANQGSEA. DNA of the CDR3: TGCAGCGTTGTCTCCGGGTCGGGGCGCAATCAGCCCCAGCATTTT. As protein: CSVVSGSGRNQPQHF.

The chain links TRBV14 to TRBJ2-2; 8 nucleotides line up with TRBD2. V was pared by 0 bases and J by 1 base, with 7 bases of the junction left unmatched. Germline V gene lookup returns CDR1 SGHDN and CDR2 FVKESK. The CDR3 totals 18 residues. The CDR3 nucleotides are TGTGCCAGCAGCCAAGAGTCGGTTCTAGCGGGGAACACCGGGGAGCTGTTTTTT. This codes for CASSQESVLAGNTGELFF.

CDR3: CASSLALSGTGSNQPQHF. CDR3 coding DNA: TGTGCCAGCAGCTTAGCGCTAAGTGGGACAGGTTCAAATCAGCCCCAGCATTTT. The J gene is TRBJ1-5, the V gene TRBV7-9, with TRBD1 matching over 8 bases. With V trimmed by 0 bases and J by 4 bases, 11 bases remained unmatched. This CDR3 comprises 18 residues. Germline values: CDR1 SEHNR, CDR2 FQNEAQ (reference sequence). The whole variable domain, filled in from reference TRBV7-9 and TRBJ1-5, reads DTGVSQNPRHKITKRGQNVTFRCDPISEHNRLYWYRQTLGQGPEFLTYFQNEAQLEKSRLLSDRFSAERPKGSFSTLEIQRTEQGDSAMYLCASSLALSGTGSNQPQHFGDGTRLSIL.

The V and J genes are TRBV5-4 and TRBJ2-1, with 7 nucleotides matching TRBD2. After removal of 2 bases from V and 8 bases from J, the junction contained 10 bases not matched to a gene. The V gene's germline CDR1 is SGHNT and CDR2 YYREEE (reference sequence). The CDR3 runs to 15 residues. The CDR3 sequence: CASSFPFGRGDEQFF. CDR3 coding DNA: TGTGCCAGCAGCTTTCCCTTTGGCCGGGGGGATGAGCAGTTCTTC.

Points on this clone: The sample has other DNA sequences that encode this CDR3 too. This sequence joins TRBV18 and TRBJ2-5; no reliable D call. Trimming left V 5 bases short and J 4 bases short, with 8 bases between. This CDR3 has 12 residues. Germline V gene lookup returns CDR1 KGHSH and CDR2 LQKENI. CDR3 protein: CASSAVGETQYF. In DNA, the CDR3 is TGTGCCAGCTCAGCAGTGGGAGAGACCCAGTACTTC.

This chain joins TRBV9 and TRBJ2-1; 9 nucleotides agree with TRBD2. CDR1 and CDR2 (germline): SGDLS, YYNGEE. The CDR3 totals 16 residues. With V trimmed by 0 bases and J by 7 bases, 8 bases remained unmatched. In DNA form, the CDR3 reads TGTGCCAGCAGCGTAGAGCTTAGCGGGAGTGGGAATGAGCAGTTCTTC. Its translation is CASSVELSGSGNEQFF.

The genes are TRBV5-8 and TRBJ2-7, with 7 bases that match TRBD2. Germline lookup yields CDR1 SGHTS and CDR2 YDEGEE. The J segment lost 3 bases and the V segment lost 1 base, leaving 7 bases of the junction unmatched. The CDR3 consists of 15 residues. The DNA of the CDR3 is TGTGCCAGCAGCTTGTGGGCGGGAGATAGCTACGAGCAGTACTTC. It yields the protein CASSLWAGDSYEQYF.

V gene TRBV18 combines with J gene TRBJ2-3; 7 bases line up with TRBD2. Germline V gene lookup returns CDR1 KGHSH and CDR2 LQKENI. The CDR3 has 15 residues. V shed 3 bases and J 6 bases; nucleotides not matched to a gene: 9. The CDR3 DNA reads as TGTGCCAGCTCACCCCATGGCGGGGAGGGGGATACGCAGTATTTT. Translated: CASSPHGGEGDTQYF.

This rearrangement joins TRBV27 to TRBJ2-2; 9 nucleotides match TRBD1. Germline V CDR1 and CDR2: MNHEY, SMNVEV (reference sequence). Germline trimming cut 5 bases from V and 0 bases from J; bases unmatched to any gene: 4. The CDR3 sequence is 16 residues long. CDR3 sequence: CASSIWDRANTGELFF. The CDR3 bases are TGTGCCAGCAGTATATGGGACAGGGCGAACACCGGGGAGCTGTTTTTT.

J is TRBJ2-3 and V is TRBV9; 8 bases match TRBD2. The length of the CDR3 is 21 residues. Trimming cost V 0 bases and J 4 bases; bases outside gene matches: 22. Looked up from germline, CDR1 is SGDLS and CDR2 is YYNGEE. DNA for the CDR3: TGTGCCAGCAGCGTAGATGGGCGGGTGACTAGCGCTACCCTGGCTCCAGATACGCAGTATTTT. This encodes CASSVDGRVTSATLAPDTQYF.

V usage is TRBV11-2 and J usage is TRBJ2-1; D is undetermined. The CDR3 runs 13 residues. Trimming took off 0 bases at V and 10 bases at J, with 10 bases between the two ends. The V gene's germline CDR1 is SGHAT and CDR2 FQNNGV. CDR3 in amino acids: CASSLEVGAEQFF. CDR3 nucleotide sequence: TGTGCCAGCAGCTTAGAGGTGGGTGCAGAGCAGTTCTTC.

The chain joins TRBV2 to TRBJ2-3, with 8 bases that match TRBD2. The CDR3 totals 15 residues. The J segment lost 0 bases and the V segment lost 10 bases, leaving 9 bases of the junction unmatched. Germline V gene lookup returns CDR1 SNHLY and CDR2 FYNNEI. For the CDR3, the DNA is TGTGCCACCTTTAGGACTAGCAGGAGCACAGATACGCAGTATTTT. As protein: CATFRTSRSTDTQYF. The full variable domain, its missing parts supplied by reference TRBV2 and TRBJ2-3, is EPEVTQTPSHQVTQMGQEVILRCVPISNHLYFYWYRQILGQKVEFLVSFYNNEISEKSEIFDDQFSVERPDGSNFTLKIRSTKLEDSAMYFCATFRTSRSTDTQYFGPGTRLTVL.

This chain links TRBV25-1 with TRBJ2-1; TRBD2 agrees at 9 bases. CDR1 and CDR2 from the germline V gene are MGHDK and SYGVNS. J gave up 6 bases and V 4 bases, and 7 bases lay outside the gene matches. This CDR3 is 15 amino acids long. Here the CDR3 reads CASSAREGLGNEQFF. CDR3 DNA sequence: TGTGCCAGCAGTGCGCGGGAGGGCCTTGGCAATGAGCAGTTCTTC.

The CDR3, as DNA: TGTGCCACCAGCAGAGATCGTAAGGGACACGAGCAGTACTTC. Its translation: CATSRDRKGHEQYF. V usage is TRBV15 and J usage is TRBJ2-7; D might be TRBD1 or TRBD2, each matching 5 bases. The germline V gene has CDR1 LNHNV and CDR2 YYDKDF (reference sequence). Trimming removed 0 bases from V and 5 bases from J, with 11 bases in between. CDR3 length: 14 residues.

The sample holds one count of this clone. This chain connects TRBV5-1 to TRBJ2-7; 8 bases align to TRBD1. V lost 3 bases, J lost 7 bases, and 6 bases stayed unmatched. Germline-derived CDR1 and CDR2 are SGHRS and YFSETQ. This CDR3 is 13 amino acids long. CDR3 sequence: CASSSGQGKEQYF. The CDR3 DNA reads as TGCGCCAGCAGCTCAGGACAGGGCAAGGAGCAGTACTTC.

The DNA of the CDR3 is TGTGCCAGCAGCTCTTCCGAAAACAATGAGCAGTTCTTC. It is translated as CASSSSENNEQFF. V is TRBV7-3 and J is TRBJ2-1; D uncertain. CDR3 length: 13 residues. The germline V gene has CDR1 SGHTA and CDR2 FQGTGA. V lost 4 bases, J lost 5 bases, and 9 bases lay in between.